This T cell receptor (beta chain) is drawn from a study of T cells in Graves' hyperthyroidism and ophthalmopathy. The study enrolled patients aged 18 to 65 with newly diagnosed hyperthyroidism of under 2 months' duration. Patients showing uncontrolled infection, other autoimmune disease, pregnancy or lactation were ineligible. PBMCs were obtained from 10 ml fresh peripheral blood. TCR beta CDR3 region amplification was performed from RNA transcripts. During a first-round RT-PCR of the TCR CDR3, the HTBI primer set was used. TCRdb independently ran MiXCR on the multiplex PCR reads; one entry per CDR3 protein. The profile shows roughly 300,000 distinct CDR3 sequences, 21% of them singletons. Points from the study as a whole: Among clonotypes expanded in thyroid above 0.001, most were also found in blood.

This clonotype has a count of ten or more. What it binds is unknown. The junction differs from germline at one of its ends, possibly a read error. The sequence came from a woman between 50 and 59 years old with Graves' hyperthyroidism. Source material: blood.

As DNA, the CDR3 is TGTGCCAGCAGAGTCAAGGGACACTATAGCAATCGGCCCCAGCATTTT. Translated, it gives CASRVKGHYSNRPQHF. The V gene is TRBV2, the J gene TRBJ1-5, with D possibly matching TRBD1 (6 bases). The CDR3 runs to 16 residues. Germline loops: CDR1 SNHLY, CDR2 FYNNEI.